This T cell receptor (beta chain) emerged from a study of T cells after yellow fever vaccination. It was through 5'RACE template switching that TCR cDNA was made, with a universal primer site and UMIs added. One entry per CDR3 protein, called by TCRdb with MiXCR from the 5' RACE reads. The data hold 250,000 to 350,000 distinct CDR3 sequences, with around 7% observed a single time. Germline assignment: CDR1 ENHRY and CDR2 SYGVKD. This CDR3 comprises 14 residues. With 4 bases removed from V and 0 bases from J, the gap between germline ends came to 10 bases. The source material was PBMCs, sampled 45 days after the first yellow fever vaccination. The TCR was taken from a young man who received the YFV17D yellow fever vaccine. V is TRBV10-3 and J is TRBJ2-7; D unresolved. CDR3 nucleotides: TGTGCCATCAGTGTGGCGGAGAGCTCCTACGAGCAGTACTTC. As protein: CAISVAESSYEQYF.